The 17 T cell receptor beta chains presented below share a single source sample, sequenced in a study of shared clonotypes between healthy human individuals. Libraries were prepared by immunoSEQ multiplex PCR; TCRdb keeps only in-frame clonotypes and omits some of them. The sample carries some 2.1 million clones, 85% to 95% recorded once. Sequencing input: naive CD4+ T cells sorted from blood. As to subset: CD45RA+ positively selected. The receptors derive from a man in his late teens or twenties in good health.

This sequence joins TRBV4-1 and TRBJ2-5, with no clear D. V was trimmed by 1 base and J by 7 bases, leaving 13 bases between them. Germline CDR1 MGHRA, CDR2 YSYEKL. The CDR3 totals 14 residues. CDR3 coding DNA: TGCGCCAGCAGCCAAGGATCCACGCTGGGGACCCAGTACTTC. Encoded protein: CASSQGSTLGTQYF.

The rearrangement links TRBV7-6 to TRBJ2-2, with D perhaps matching TRBD2 (5 bases). The CDR3 extends over 15 amino acids. V lost 5 bases and J lost 2, with 12 bases in between. CDR1 and CDR2 (germline): SGHVS, FNYEAQ. CDR3 nucleotide sequence: TGTGCCAGCAGCCCTCGGACTCTCAACACCGGGGAGCTGTTTTTT. It specifies CASSPRTLNTGELFF.

The V gene is TRBV9, the J gene TRBJ2-1; 9 bases are shared with TRBD2. CDR1 and CDR2 (germline): SGDLS, YYNGEE. The CDR3 length is 16 residues. Trimming at V came to 0 bases and at J to 2 bases, leaving 3 bases not matched to a gene. The CDR3 loop reads CASSVEAGGPYNEQFF. Written as DNA, the CDR3 is TGTGCCAGCAGCGTAGAGGCGGGAGGGCCCTACAATGAGCAGTTCTTC.

The chain joins TRBV6-5 to TRBJ1-2; TRBD1 matches at 8 bases. There are 15 residues in the CDR3. Germline lookup yields CDR1 MNHEY and CDR2 SVGAGI. With 2 bases clipped from V and 8 bases from J, the junction kept 10 bases outside the gene matches. The CDR3 reads CASSYLGQESSGYTF. CDR3 DNA: TGTGCCAGCAGTTACCTGGGACAGGAAAGCAGCGGCTACACCTTC.

The sample holds one count of this clone. The rearrangement joins TRBV28 to TRBJ2-7; D remains ambiguous. Germline loops: CDR1 MDHEN, CDR2 SYDVKM. Trimming stripped 7 bases from V and 0 bases from J, with 10 bases between. This CDR3 has 13 residues. The CDR3 here is CASTARNSYEQYF. The CDR3, as DNA: TGTGCCAGCACGGCCCGCAACTCCTACGAGCAGTACTTC.

The CDR3 nucleotides are TGTGCCAGCAGCTTGCGGACACAAGAGACCCAGTACTTC. This codes for CASSLRTQETQYF. This chain uses TRBV5-5 with TRBJ2-5; tentatively, D is TRBD1 (5 bases). CDR1 and CDR2 from the germline V gene are SGHKS and YYEKEE (reference sequence). The CDR3 sequence is 13 residues long. With 1 base removed from V and 2 bases from J, the gap between germline ends came to 6 bases.

On this clone: Just one base apart from a much larger clone, this may be a read error. Other nucleotide sequences from this sample produce the same CDR3. V is TRBV4-3 and J is TRBJ2-3, with 11 bases matching TRBD2. CDR3 length: 15 residues. CDR1 and CDR2 from the germline V gene are LGHNA and YSLEER. Trimming at V came to 1 base and at J to 3 bases, leaving 0 bases not matched to a gene. The CDR3 loop reads CASSQGLAGTDTQYF. The CDR3 DNA is TGCGCCAGCAGCCAAGGACTAGCGGGAACAGATACGCAGTATTTT.

The chain is built from TRBV30 and TRBJ2-1, with 10 positions matching TRBD2. Per germline, CDR1 GTSNPN and CDR2 SVGIG (reference sequence). The J segment lost 4 bases and the V segment lost 0 bases, leaving 3 bases of the junction unmatched. This CDR3 comprises 15 residues. CDR3 sequence: CAWSVALAGYNEQFF. DNA for the CDR3: TGTGCCTGGAGTGTAGCACTAGCGGGGTACAATGAGCAGTTCTTC. Supplemented by reference TRBV30 and TRBJ2-1, the full variable domain reads SQTIHQWPATLVQPVGSPLSLECTVEGTSNPNLYWYRQAAGRGLQLLFYSVGIGQISSEVPQNLSASRPQDRQFILSSKKLLLSDSGFYLCAWSVALAGYNEQFFGPGTRLTVL.

Points on this clone: Other DNA sequences from this sample encode an identical CDR3 as well. The chain couples TRBV19 to TRBJ2-2; D ambiguous. V lost 6 bases, J lost 4 bases, and 3 bases lay in between. Germline V lookup: CDR1 LNHDA, CDR2 SQIVND (reference sequence). The CDR3 runs to 11 residues. The CDR3 region is CASRSTGELFF. The CDR3 DNA follows: TGTGCCAGTAGGAGCACCGGGGAGCTGTTTTTT.

Worth noting for this clone: The sample holds other DNA sequences that translate to the same CDR3. The rearrangement joins TRBV29-1 to TRBJ2-7; D is possibly TRBD1 (6 bases). The V end was cut by 4 bases, the J end by 5 bases, with 9 bases between. The CDR3 is made up of 11 amino acids. Germline CDR1 reads SQVTM; CDR2 reads ANQGSEA. The CDR3: CSVARGDEQYF. Written as DNA, the CDR3 is TGCAGCGTTGCCAGGGGCGACGAGCAGTACTTC.

This rearrangement joins TRBV4-1 to TRBJ1-6; D is unresolved. Germline V CDR1 and CDR2: MGHRA, YSYEKL. The CDR3 has 13 residues. Trimming stripped 4 bases from V and 6 bases from J, with 7 bases between. The CDR3 DNA is TGCGCCAGCAGCCTGGCCGGTAATTCACCCCTCCACTTT. Protein: CASSLAGNSPLHF.

The chain is built from TRBV6-4 and TRBJ1-1; tentatively, D is TRBD1 (6 bases). Germline V gives CDR1 MRHNA, CDR2 SNTAGT. The CDR3 sequence is 14 residues long. The germline V and J ends were trimmed by 2 bases and 5 bases, with 12 bases remaining between them. Written as DNA, the CDR3 is TGTGCCAGCAGTGACCAACAGGGAGAAACTGAAGCTTTCTTT. This translates into CASSDQQGETEAFF.

The chain is built from TRBV2 and TRBJ1-2; D remains unclear. The CDR3 loop spans 15 amino acids. The ends were cut back, 7 bases at V and 2 bases at J, with 17 bases in the middle. Germline V gene lookup returns CDR1 SNHLY and CDR2 FYNNEI. The DNA of the CDR3 is TGTGCCAGCACGGTGTTTAGGACGGGGAACTATGGCTACACCTTC. Its translation: CASTVFRTGNYGYTF. The entire variable domain, with the rest obtained from reference TRBV2 and TRBJ1-2, is as follows: EPEVTQTPSHQVTQMGQEVILRCVPISNHLYFYWYRQILGQKVEFLVSFYNNEISEKSEIFDDQFSVERPDGSNFTLKIRSTKLEDSAMYFCASTVFRTGNYGYTFGSGTRLTVV.

The chain carries TRBV7-9 and TRBJ1-4; 7 nucleotides match TRBD1. Germline trimming cut 5 bases from V and 5 bases from J; bases unmatched to any gene: 5. This CDR3 is 14 amino acids long. CDR1 and CDR2 (germline): SEHNR, FQNEAQ (reference sequence). This chain's CDR3 is CASSRGQENEKLFF. CDR3 DNA sequence: TGTGCCAGCAGCCGAGGACAGGAGAATGAAAAACTGTTTTTT.

The chain carries TRBV30 and TRBJ1-1; D possibly corresponds to TRBD1 (6 bases). CDR3 size: 15 residues. The germline V gene encodes CDR1 GTSNPN and CDR2 SVGIG (reference sequence). Trimming took off 3 bases at V and 4 bases at J, with 18 bases between the two ends. The CDR3 DNA reads TGTGCCTGGAGCCCCCTGGGGGGCGAGGTCACTGAAGCTTTCTTT. Protein: CAWSPLGGEVTEAFF.

The chain is built from TRBV5-6 and TRBJ1-1; TRBD1 matches 7 bases. Germline assignment: CDR1 SGHDT and CDR2 YYEEEE. CDR3 size: 15 residues. V was pared by 2 bases and J by 2 bases, with 6 bases of the junction left unmatched. The CDR3 is CASSFLGQLNTEAFF. The CDR3 DNA sequence: TGTGCCAGCAGCTTCCTGGGACAGCTAAACACTGAAGCTTTCTTT.

In this sample, this clone turned up once. The chain employs TRBV6-1 and TRBJ2-2; D is unclear. V shed 8 bases and J shed 6 bases, with 10 bases lying between them. Germline V lookup: CDR1 MNHNS, CDR2 SASEGT. The CDR3 loop spans 12 amino acids. Here the CDR3 reads CASGLSPGELFF. The CDR3 coding sequence is TGTGCCAGCGGGTTATCTCCCGGGGAGCTGTTTTTT.